The 30 T cell receptor beta chains presented below share a single source sample, sequenced in a study of shared clonotypes between healthy human individuals. Here immunoSEQ multiplex PCR was the method, and the copy in TCRdb shows in-frame clones only, minus some. The sample lists 2 million to 2.5 million clones; less than 95% were seen once. The sequencing input was naive CD4+ T cells from PBMCs. Subset described: CD45RA+ positively selected. All receptors come from a man between 18 and 29 years old in good health. Some clones in this sample may be carry-over from other donors' samples.

This chain links TRBV15 with TRBJ1-2; 11 bases match TRBD1. Germline V gene data show CDR1 as LNHNV and CDR2 as YYDKDF (reference sequence). CDR3 length: 17 amino acids. Trimming took 4 bases from V and 6 from J; bases not matched to a gene: 13. CDR3: CATSMLLRGQGDHGYTF. In nucleotides, the CDR3 is TGTGCCACCAGCATGTTGCTCCGGGGACAGGGGGATCATGGCTACACCTTC.

The chain joins TRBV5-4 to TRBJ1-1; D unresolved. The CDR3 consists of 15 residues. Germline CDR1 reads SGHNT; CDR2 reads YYREEE (reference sequence). Trimming left V 3 bases short and J 1 base short, with 13 bases between. The CDR3, as DNA: TGTGCCAGCAGCTCTAGGTACCGACAGAACACTGAAGCTTTCTTT. It encodes CASSSRYRQNTEAFF.

The CDR3 nucleotides are TGTGCCAGCAGTTTACGTGGGCGGTACACCGGGGAGCTGTTTTTT. This translates into CASSLRGRYTGELFF. V and J are TRBV28 and TRBJ2-2; D not certain. The CDR3 length is 15 residues. CDR1 is MDHEN and CDR2 is SYDVKM in the germline V gene. Trimming took off 2 bases at V and 3 bases at J, with 10 bases between the two ends.

This clone was seen more than once but under ten times. V usage is TRBV2 and J usage is TRBJ1-1; 7 positions agree with TRBD1. The V gene end was trimmed by 6 bases and the J gene end by 0 bases; junction bases not matched to a gene: 4. Looked up from germline, CDR1 is SNHLY and CDR2 is FYNNEI. The CDR3 totals 14 residues. This chain's CDR3 is CASRAGQVNTEAFF. The CDR3 DNA sequence: TGTGCCAGCAGAGCCGGACAGGTGAACACTGAAGCTTTCTTT. The full variable domain, its missing parts supplied by reference TRBV2 and TRBJ1-1, is EPEVTQTPSHQVTQMGQEVILRCVPISNHLYFYWYRQILGQKVEFLVSFYNNEISEKSEIFDDQFSVERPDGSNFTLKIRSTKLEDSAMYFCASRAGQVNTEAFFGQGTRLTVV.

This chain uses TRBV7-3 with TRBJ2-2; D perhaps matches TRBD2 (5 bases). The CDR3 extends over 16 amino acids. Per germline, CDR1 SGHTA and CDR2 FQGTGA. With 4 bases removed from V and 6 bases from J, the gap between germline ends came to 18 bases. CDR3: CASSSSPFSAAGELFF. The CDR3 DNA sequence: TGTGCCAGCAGCTCTTCCCCCTTTAGCGCAGCCGGGGAGCTGTTTTTT.

The chain couples TRBV2 to TRBJ1-2, with a possible D match to TRBD1 (5 bases). Germline V lookup: CDR1 SNHLY, CDR2 FYNNEI. Trimming pared 7 bases from V and 9 bases from J, leaving 24 bases between. The CDR3 runs to 15 residues. The CDR3: CASTPPPGQGQSYTF. The CDR3 nucleotides read TGTGCCAGCACCCCTCCTCCTGGGCAGGGCCAGAGCTACACCTTC.

To note about this clone: The same CDR3 also results from other DNA sequences found in this sample. The chain has TRBV18 and TRBJ2-2; D unclear. CDR3 length: 12 residues. Germline assignment: CDR1 KGHSH and CDR2 LQKENI. V lost 1 base to trimming and J lost 5 bases, with 2 bases between them. This CDR3 reads CASSPQTGELFF. The CDR3 nucleotides are TGTGCCAGCTCACCACAGACCGGGGAGCTGTTTTTT. Together with reference TRBV18 and TRBJ2-2, the CDR3 gives the full variable domain: NAGVMQNPRHLVRRRGQEARLRCSPMKGHSHVYWYRQLPEEGLKFMVYLQKENIIDESGMPKERFSAEFPKEGPSILRIQQVVRGDSAAYFCASSPQTGELFFGEGSRLTVL.

The chain recombines TRBV7-2 with TRBJ2-7; D uncertain. CDR3 size: 13 residues. Germline V gives CDR1 SGHTA, CDR2 FQGNSA. Trimming removed 5 bases from V and 3 bases from J, with 11 bases in between. The CDR3 here is CASSRPGLYEQYF. The CDR3 DNA follows: TGTGCCAGCAGCCGACCGGGCCTCTACGAGCAGTACTTC.

The rearrangement joins TRBV28 to TRBJ2-7; D gene unclear. V was trimmed by 1 base and J by 0 bases, leaving 4 bases between them. This CDR3 has 13 amino acids. The germline V gene has CDR1 MDHEN and CDR2 SYDVKM. CDR3 sequence: CASSLYRSYEQYF. As DNA, the CDR3 is TGTGCCAGCAGTTTATACCGCTCCTACGAGCAGTACTTC.

The chain recombines TRBV6-5 with TRBJ2-1; 11 bases agree with TRBD2. Germline CDR1 MNHEY, CDR2 SVGAGI. V trimming: 2 bases; J trimming: 9 bases; junction bases outside the gene matches: 6. CDR3 length equals 15 residues. CDR3 amino acids: CASSYVLAGGVEQFF. CDR3 DNA sequence: TGTGCCAGCAGTTACGTCCTAGCGGGAGGAGTTGAGCAGTTCTTC.

To note about this clone: At the DNA level, this CDR3 is encoded by other sequences in the same sample as well. V usage is TRBV5-1 and J usage is TRBJ2-3, with TRBD1 as a possible D gene (6 bases). CDR1 is SGHRS, CDR2 YFSETQ, per germline. Trimming took off 3 bases at V and 3 bases at J, with 11 bases between the two ends. This CDR3 is built from 14 residues. CDR3 protein: CASSSTTGTDTQYF. CDR3 sequence (DNA): TGCGCCAGCAGCTCCACAACAGGGACAGATACGCAGTATTTT.

The rearrangement links TRBV5-1 to TRBJ2-1; 14 bases fit TRBD2. With 1 base clipped from V and 5 bases from J, the junction kept 8 bases outside the gene matches. The CDR3 has 18 amino acids. CDR1 and CDR2 from the germline V gene are SGHRS and YFSETQ. CDR3 residues: CASSLRLAGGAGHNEQFF. The CDR3 DNA reads as TGCGCCAGCAGCTTGAGACTAGCGGGAGGGGCCGGGCACAATGAGCAGTTCTTC.

The rearrangement links TRBV7-9 to TRBJ2-7, with 9 nucleotides matching TRBD2. Germline V gene sequence: CDR1 SEHNR, CDR2 FQNEAQ (reference sequence). The V segment lost 1 base and the J segment 0 bases; nucleotides outside the gene matches: 4. This CDR3 contains 16 residues. CDR3 loop: CASSLVGGRGSYEQYF. The CDR3 DNA is TGTGCCAGCAGCTTAGTTGGCGGGAGGGGCTCCTACGAGCAGTACTTC.

The chain has TRBV9 and TRBJ1-4; 9 positions match TRBD1. V dropped 4 bases and J dropped 8; count of bases not matched to a gene: 9. The CDR3 extends over 15 amino acids. CDR1 and CDR2 from the germline V gene are SGDLS and YYNGEE. The CDR3 DNA follows: TGTGCCAGCAGCTTAATGGGACAGGGTGAGGAAAAACTGTTTTTT. Amino acids: CASSLMGQGEEKLFF.

The chain recombines TRBV7-9 with TRBJ2-1; D is unclear. In germline, CDR1 is SEHNR, CDR2 FQNEAQ (reference sequence). V lost 4 bases, J lost 7 bases, and 14 bases lay in between. The CDR3 covers 14 residues. As DNA, the CDR3 is TGTGCCAGCAGCTCCTCCGCCAGATTGAATGAGCAGTTCTTC. It yields the protein CASSSSARLNEQFF.

J is TRBJ2-1 and V is TRBV2, with 15 bases identical to TRBD2. The CDR3 covers 18 residues. Germline trimming cut 5 bases from V and 4 bases from J; bases unmatched to any gene: 9. Germline assignment: CDR1 SNHLY and CDR2 FYNNEI. In DNA, the CDR3 is TGTGCCAGCAGTCCCCCCGGACTAGCGGGAGGGACGTACAATGAGCAGTTCTTC. Protein: CASSPPGLAGGTYNEQFF.

The genes are TRBV5-1 and TRBJ1-1; D is uncertain. Germline V gene data show CDR1 as SGHRS and CDR2 as YFSETQ. This CDR3 comprises 15 residues. Trimming removed 0 bases at V and 0 bases at J, with 9 bases between. CDR3: CASSLGGQVNTEAFF. In DNA, the CDR3 is TGCGCCAGCAGCTTGGGCGGTCAGGTGAACACTGAAGCTTTCTTT.

The V gene is TRBV11-2, the J gene TRBJ2-7, with TRBD1 matching over 7 bases. CDR1 and CDR2 from the germline V gene are SGHAT and FQNNGV. The CDR3 has 17 amino acids. V trimming: 6 bases; J trimming: 0 bases; junction bases outside the gene matches: 14. In DNA, the CDR3 is TGTGCCAGCAGACCACTTCAGACAGGGCTGGGCTCCTACGAGCAGTACTTC. Protein: CASRPLQTGLGSYEQYF.

The chain employs TRBV28 and TRBJ2-1; D unclear. The CDR3 is 15 residues long. The germline V gene has CDR1 MDHEN and CDR2 SYDVKM. V shed 2 bases and J shed 0 bases, with 8 bases lying between them. CDR3 sequence reads: CASSLAGLSYNEQFF. For the CDR3, the DNA is TGTGCCAGCAGTTTAGCTGGCCTCTCCTACAATGAGCAGTTCTTC.

The chain has TRBV18 and TRBJ2-3; D perhaps matches TRBD2 (7 bases). The CDR3 loop spans 14 amino acids. V was clipped by 10 bases and J by 6 bases, with 20 bases between them. Per germline, CDR1 KGHSH and CDR2 LQKENI. The CDR3 coding sequence is TGTGCCAACCTAAAACCGGGGGGCAGGGATACGCAGTATTTT. Translation gives CANLKPGGRDTQYF.

The V and J genes are TRBV5-1 and TRBJ2-1; possibly TRBD1 or TRBD2 for D (5 bases each). The CDR3 is 15 amino acids. V lost 4 bases to trimming and J lost 3 bases, with 14 bases between them. The germline V gene encodes CDR1 SGHRS and CDR2 YFSETQ. CDR3 sequence reads: CASSPGTALYNEQFF. CDR3 DNA: TGCGCCAGCAGCCCGGGGACGGCACTCTACAATGAGCAGTTCTTC.

The chain uses TRBV4-1 and TRBJ2-2; 9 nucleotides align to TRBD2. The CDR3 totals 15 residues. Germline lookup yields CDR1 MGHRA and CDR2 YSYEKL. Trimming cost V 3 bases and J 5 bases; bases outside gene matches: 4. In DNA form, the CDR3 reads TGCGCCAGCAGCCAGGGACTAGCAGAAACCGGGGAGCTGTTTTTT. Translated, it gives CASSQGLAETGELFF.

This chain links TRBV5-4 with TRBJ2-3; tentative D call: TRBD2 (5 bases). Deletions cut 3 bases from V and 6 bases from J, with 5 bases between. The CDR3 spans 11 residues. Germline V lookup: CDR1 SGHNT, CDR2 YYREEE (reference sequence). CDR3 DNA: TGTGCCAGCAGCTGGAGGGATACGCAGTATTTT. Amino acids: CASSWRDTQYF.

The chain employs TRBV6-6 and TRBJ2-7, with unresolved D. V was shortened by 8 bases and J by 1 base, with 9 bases between the two germline ends. The CDR3 runs 12 residues. The germline gives CDR1 MNHNY, CDR2 SVGAGI (reference sequence). CDR3 DNA sequence: TGTGCCAGCGCGTCAGGATCCTACGAGCAGTACTTC. Encoded protein: CASASGSYEQYF.

This chain uses TRBV9 with TRBJ1-2; TRBD1 might be the D (5 bases). The V gene lost 0 bases and the J gene lost 8 bases, with 17 bases spanning the gap. Per the germline V gene, CDR1 is SGDLS and CDR2 is YYNGEE. CDR3 length: 15 amino acids. The CDR3 region is CASSVEGRAVRGYTF. CDR3 DNA: TGTGCCAGCAGCGTAGAAGGCAGGGCCGTGAGAGGCTACACCTTC.

The chain is built from TRBV6-5 and TRBJ2-2, with D unclear. Germline V gene lookup returns CDR1 MNHEY and CDR2 SVGAGI. The CDR3 length is 13 residues. Trimming cost V 7 bases and J 6 bases, with 12 bases left between them. The CDR3 coding sequence is TGTGCCAGCACCATGGGTCTGTCCGGGGAGCTGTTTTTT. This translates into CASTMGLSGELFF.

V usage is TRBV19 and J usage is TRBJ2-2; D is perhaps TRBD1 or TRBD2 (6 bases each). The CDR3 has 19 residues. Trimming pared 5 bases from V and 1 base from J, leaving 23 bases between. Germline V gene lookup returns CDR1 LNHDA and CDR2 SQIVND (reference sequence). The CDR3 region has the DNA TGTGCCAGTAGTTCCCCTCGGGGGCTAGTGGGAAAGAACACCGGGGAGCTGTTTTTT. Encoded protein: CASSSPRGLVGKNTGELFF.

This chain links TRBV4-1 with TRBJ2-3; D is ambiguous. CDR3 length: 12 residues. The germline gives CDR1 MGHRA, CDR2 YSYEKL. Between the trimmed V and J ends, which lost 1 base and 6 bases, there was a span of 5 bases. CDR3 DNA sequence: TGCGCCAGCAGCCAAGTTGTTGATACGCAGTATTTT. Protein sequence: CASSQVVDTQYF.

This chain uses TRBV7-2 with TRBJ1-1; 8 nucleotides match TRBD1. Per the germline V gene, CDR1 is SGHTA and CDR2 is FQGNSA. V trimming: 3 bases; J trimming: 2 bases; junction bases outside the gene matches: 5. The CDR3 has 15 residues. Here the CDR3 DNA reads TGTGCCAGCAGCTTCTGGGACAGGCCTAACACTGAAGCTTTCTTT. Residues: CASSFWDRPNTEAFF.

The V gene is TRBV7-2, the J gene TRBJ2-7, with TRBD2 matching 8 bases. With 5 bases clipped from V and 6 bases from J, the junction kept 18 bases outside the gene matches. CDR1 is SGHTA, CDR2 FQGNSA, per germline. This CDR3 comprises 17 residues. CDR3 region: CASSPTPSGSAHGEQYF. The CDR3 DNA is TGTGCCAGCAGCCCCACCCCGAGCGGGAGCGCACATGGCGAGCAGTACTTC.